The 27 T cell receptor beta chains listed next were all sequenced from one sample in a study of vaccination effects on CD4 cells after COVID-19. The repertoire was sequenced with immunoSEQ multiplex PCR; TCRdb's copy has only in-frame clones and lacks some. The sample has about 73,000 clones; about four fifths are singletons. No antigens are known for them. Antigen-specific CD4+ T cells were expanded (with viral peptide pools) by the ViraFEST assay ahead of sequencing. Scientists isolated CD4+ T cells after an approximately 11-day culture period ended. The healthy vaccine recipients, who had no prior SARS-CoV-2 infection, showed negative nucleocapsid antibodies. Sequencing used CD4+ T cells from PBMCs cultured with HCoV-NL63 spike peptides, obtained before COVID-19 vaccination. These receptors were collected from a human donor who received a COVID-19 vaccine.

The CDR3 bases are TGTGCCAGCAGTACCTGGACAGGCCCGCTTAACTATGGCTACACCTTC. Protein product: CASSTWTGPLNYGYTF. The chain couples TRBV6-2 or TRBV6-3 to TRBJ1-2, with 7 nucleotides matching TRBD1. V shed 5 bases, J shed 1 base, and the junction held 10 bases outside the gene matches. The CDR3 extends over 16 amino acids. Germline V CDR1 and CDR2: MNHEY, SVGEGT.

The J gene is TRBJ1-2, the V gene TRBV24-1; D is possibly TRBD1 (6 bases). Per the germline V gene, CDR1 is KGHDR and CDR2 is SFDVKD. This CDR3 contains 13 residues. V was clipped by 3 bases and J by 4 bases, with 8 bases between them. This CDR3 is CATSDGQSYGYTF. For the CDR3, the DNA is TGTGCCACCAGTGATGGACAGTCCTATGGCTACACCTTC.

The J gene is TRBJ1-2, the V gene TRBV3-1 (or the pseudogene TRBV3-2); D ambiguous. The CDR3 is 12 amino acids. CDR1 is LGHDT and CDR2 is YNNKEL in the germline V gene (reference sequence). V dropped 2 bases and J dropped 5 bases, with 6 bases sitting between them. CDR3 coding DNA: TGTGCCAGCAGCCAATTCAGATATGGCTACACCTTC. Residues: CASSQFRYGYTF.

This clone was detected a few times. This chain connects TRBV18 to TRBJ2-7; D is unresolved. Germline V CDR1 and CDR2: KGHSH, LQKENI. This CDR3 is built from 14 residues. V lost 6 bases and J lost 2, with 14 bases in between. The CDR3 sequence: CASSRTAEAYEQYV. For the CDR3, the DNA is TGTGCCAGCTCTAGAACAGCCGAGGCCTACGAGCAGTACGTC.

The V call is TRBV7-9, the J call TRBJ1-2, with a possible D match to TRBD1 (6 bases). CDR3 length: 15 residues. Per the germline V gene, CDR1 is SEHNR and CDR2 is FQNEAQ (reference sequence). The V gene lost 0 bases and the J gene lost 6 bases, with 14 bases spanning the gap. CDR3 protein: CASSLAGQTRDGYTF. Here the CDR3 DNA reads TGTGCCAGCAGCTTAGCGGGACAAACTAGGGATGGCTACACCTTC.

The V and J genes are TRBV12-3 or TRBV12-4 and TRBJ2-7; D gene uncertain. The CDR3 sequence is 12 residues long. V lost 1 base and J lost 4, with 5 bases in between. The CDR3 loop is CASSLGQYEQYV. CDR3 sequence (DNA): TGTGCCAGCAGTTTAGGGCAGTACGAGCAGTACGTC.

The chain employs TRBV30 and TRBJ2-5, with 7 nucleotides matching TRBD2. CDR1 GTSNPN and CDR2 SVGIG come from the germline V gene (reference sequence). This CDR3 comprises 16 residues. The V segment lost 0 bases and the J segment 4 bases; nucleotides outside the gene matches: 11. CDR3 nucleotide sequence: TGTGCCTGGAGTGTACTCCCCCGCGGGGGAGGAGAGACCCAGTACTTC. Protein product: CAWSVLPRGGGETQYF. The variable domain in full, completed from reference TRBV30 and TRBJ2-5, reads SQTIHQWPATLVQPVGSPLSLECTVEGTSNPNLYWYRQAAGRGLQLLFYSVGIGQISSEVPQNLSASRPQDRQFILSSKKLLLSDSGFYLCAWSVLPRGGGETQYFGPGTRLLVL.

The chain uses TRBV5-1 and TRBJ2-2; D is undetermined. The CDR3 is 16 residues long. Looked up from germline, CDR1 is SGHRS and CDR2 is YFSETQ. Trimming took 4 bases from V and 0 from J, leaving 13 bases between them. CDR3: CASSHGFPPNTGELFF. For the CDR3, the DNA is TGCGCCAGCAGCCACGGGTTTCCCCCGAACACCGGGGAGCTGTTTTTT.

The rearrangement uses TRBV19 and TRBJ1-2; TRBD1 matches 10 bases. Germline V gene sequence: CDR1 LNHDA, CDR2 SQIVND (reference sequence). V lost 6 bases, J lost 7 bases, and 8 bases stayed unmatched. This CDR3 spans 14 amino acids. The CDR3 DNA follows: TGTGCCAGTAGGGGGACAGGGGAATCCTTTGGCTACACCTTC. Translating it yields CASRGTGESFGYTF.

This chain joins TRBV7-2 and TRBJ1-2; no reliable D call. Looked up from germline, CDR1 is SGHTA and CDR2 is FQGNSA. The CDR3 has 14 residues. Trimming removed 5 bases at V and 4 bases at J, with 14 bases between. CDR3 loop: CASSQRTRSYGYTF. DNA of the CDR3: TGTGCCAGCAGCCAGCGGACCCGCTCCTATGGCTACACCTTC.

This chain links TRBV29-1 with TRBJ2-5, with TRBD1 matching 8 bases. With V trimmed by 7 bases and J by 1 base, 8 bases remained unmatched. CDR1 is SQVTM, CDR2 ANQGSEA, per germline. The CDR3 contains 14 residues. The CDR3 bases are TGCAGCGCCGCCGCCGGGACAGGCCAAGAGACCCAGTACTTC. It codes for CSAAAGTGQETQYF. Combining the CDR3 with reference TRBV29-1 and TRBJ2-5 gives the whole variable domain SAVISQKPSRDICQRGTSLTIQCQVDSQVTMMFWYRQQPGQSLTLIATANQGSEATYESGFVIDKFPISRPNLTFSTLTVSNMSPEDSSIYLCSAAAGTGQETQYFGPGTRLLVL.

The CDR3 nucleotides read TGTGCCAGCAGGAAGACCGGGACAGGGGGGTATGAGCAGTTCTTC. Translation: CASRKTGTGGYEQFF. The chain combines TRBV7-2 with TRBJ2-1, with 11 positions matching TRBD1. Germline values: CDR1 SGHTA, CDR2 FQGNSA. Trimming at V came to 6 bases and at J to 8 bases, leaving 9 bases not matched to a gene. CDR3 length: 15 residues.

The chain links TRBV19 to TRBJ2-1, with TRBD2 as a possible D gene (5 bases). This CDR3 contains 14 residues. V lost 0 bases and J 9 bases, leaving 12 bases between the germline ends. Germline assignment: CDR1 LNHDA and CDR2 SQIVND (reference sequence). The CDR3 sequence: CASSIDHSGSEQFF. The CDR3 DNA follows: TGTGCCAGTAGTATAGATCACAGCGGTTCTGAGCAGTTCTTC.

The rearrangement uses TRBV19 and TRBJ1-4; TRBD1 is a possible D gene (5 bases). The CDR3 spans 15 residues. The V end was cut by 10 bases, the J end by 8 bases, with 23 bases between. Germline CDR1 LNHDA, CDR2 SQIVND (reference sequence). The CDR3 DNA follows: TGTGCCACATCGGCCCCCGGGGGGGTGGCGGAAAAACTGTTTTTT. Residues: CATSAPGGVAEKLFF.

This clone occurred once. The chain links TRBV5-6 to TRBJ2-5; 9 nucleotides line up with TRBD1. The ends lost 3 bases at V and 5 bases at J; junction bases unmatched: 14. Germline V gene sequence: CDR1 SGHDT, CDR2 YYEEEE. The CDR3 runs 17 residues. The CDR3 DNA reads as TGTGCCAGCAGCTCCACCGGGACAGGGAGTTCTGAGGAGACCCAGTACTTC. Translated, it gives CASSSTGTGSSEETQYF.

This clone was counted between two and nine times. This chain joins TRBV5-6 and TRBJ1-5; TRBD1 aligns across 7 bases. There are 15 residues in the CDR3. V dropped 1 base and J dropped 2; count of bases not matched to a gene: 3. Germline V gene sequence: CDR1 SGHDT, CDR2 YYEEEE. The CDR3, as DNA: TGTGCCAGCAGCTTGAGGACAGGCGGCAATCAGCCCCAGCATTTT. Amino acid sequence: CASSLRTGGNQPQHF.

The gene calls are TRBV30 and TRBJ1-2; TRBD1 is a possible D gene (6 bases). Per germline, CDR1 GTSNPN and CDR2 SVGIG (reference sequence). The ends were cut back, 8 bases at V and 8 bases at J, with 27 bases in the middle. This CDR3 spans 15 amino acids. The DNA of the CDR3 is TGTGCCCGGACGAGAGAACTTCAGGGGTTCACCGGCTACACCTTC. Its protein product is CARTRELQGFTGYTF. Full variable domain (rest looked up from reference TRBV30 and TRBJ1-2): SQTIHQWPATLVQPVGSPLSLECTVEGTSNPNLYWYRQAAGRGLQLLFYSVGIGQISSEVPQNLSASRPQDRQFILSSKKLLLSDSGFYLCARTRELQGFTGYTFGSGTRLTVV.

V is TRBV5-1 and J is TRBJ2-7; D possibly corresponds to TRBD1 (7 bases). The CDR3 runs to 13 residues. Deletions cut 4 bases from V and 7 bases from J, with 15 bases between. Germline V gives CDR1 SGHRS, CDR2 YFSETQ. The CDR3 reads CASSPEGAGEQYV. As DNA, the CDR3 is TGCGCCAGCAGCCCGGAGGGGGCGGGGGAGCAGTACGTC.

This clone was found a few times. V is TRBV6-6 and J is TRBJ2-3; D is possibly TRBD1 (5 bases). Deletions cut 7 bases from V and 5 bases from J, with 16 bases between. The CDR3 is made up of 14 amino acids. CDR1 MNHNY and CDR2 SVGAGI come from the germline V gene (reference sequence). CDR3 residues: CASKNSRVRDTQYF. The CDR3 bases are TGTGCCAGCAAAAATTCCAGGGTCAGAGATACGCAGTATTTT.

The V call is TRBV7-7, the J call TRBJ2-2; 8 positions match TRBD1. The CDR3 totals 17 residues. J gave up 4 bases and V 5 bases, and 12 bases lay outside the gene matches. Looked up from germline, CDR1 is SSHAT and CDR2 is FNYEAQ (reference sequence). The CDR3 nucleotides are TGTGCCAGCAGCCCCCAACCAGGGGGCGCCAGCACCGGGGAGCTGTTTTTT. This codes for CASSPQPGGASTGELFF.

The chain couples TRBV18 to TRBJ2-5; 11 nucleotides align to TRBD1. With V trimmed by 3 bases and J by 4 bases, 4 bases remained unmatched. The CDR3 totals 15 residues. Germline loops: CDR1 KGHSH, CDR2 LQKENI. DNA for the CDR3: TGTGCCAGCTCACCGGGGACAGGGGGTGTAGAGACCCAGTACTTC. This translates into CASSPGTGGVETQYF.

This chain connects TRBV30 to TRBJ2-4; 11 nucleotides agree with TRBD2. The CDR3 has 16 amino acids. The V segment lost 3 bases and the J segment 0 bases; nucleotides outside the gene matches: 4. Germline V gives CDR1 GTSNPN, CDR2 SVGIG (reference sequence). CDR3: CAWSPTSGGAKNIQYF. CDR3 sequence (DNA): TGTGCCTGGAGCCCTACTAGCGGGGGAGCCAAAAACATTCAGTACTTC.

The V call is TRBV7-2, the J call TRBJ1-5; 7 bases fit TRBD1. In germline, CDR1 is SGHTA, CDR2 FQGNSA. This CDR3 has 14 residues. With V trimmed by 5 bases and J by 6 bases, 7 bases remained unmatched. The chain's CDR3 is CASSNDRASQPQHF. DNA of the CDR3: TGTGCCAGCAGCAACGACAGGGCCAGTCAGCCCCAGCATTTT.

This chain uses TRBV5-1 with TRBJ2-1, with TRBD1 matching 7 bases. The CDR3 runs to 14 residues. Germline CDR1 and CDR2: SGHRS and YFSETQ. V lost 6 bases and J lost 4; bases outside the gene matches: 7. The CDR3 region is CASNNRDRYNEQFF. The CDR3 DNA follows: TGCGCCAGCAACAACCGGGACAGATACAATGAGCAGTTCTTC.

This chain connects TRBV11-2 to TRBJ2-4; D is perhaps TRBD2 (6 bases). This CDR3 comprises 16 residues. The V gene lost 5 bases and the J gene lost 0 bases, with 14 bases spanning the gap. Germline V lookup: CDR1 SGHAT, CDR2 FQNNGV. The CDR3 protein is CASSRGTALAKNIQYF. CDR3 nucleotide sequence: TGTGCCAGCAGCCGAGGGACTGCACTAGCCAAAAACATTCAGTACTTC.

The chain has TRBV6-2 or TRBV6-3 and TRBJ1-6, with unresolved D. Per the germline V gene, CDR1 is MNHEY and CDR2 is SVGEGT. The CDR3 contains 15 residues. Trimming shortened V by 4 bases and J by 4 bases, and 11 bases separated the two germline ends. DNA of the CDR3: TGTGCCAGCAGTTTTCCCGGATTATATAATTCACCCCTCCACTTT. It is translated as CASSFPGLYNSPLHF.

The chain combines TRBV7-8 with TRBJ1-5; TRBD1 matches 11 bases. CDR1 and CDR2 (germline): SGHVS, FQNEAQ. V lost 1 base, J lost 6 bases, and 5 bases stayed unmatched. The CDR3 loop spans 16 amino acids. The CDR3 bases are TGTGCCAGCAGCTTAGGGGGGACAGGGGGAGCTCAGCCCCAGCATTTT. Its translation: CASSLGGTGGAQPQHF. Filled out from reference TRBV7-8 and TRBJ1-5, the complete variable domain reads GAGVSQSPRYKVAKRGQDVALRCDPISGHVSLFWYQQALGQGPEFLTYFQNEAQLDKSGLPSDRFFAERPEGSVSTLKIQRTQQEDSAVYLCASSLGGTGGAQPQHFGDGTRLSIL.